This entry features one TCR beta chain sequence. Its antigen is not identified. The record originates from a study of T cell therapy after organ transplantation. For the study at large: T cells were expanded two to three weeks with 30 CMV class I/II epitopes. Broader study findings: Few nonresponder expansions may reflect low coverage from poor CD8+ yield. Both transferred clonotypes and endogenous ones absent from products apparently reconstituted.

The CDR3 length is 14 residues. Germline loops: CDR1 MNHEY, CDR2 SVGAGI. Drug-resistant or recurrent cytomegalovirus affected these solid-organ transplant recipient patients. The assay was immunoSEQ multiplex PCR, and TCRdb's table has in-frame clones only and misses some. The data contain 44,000 or so clones, around 93% of them singletons. The clonotype was recovered from a human patient who had received a solid organ transplant and had CMV disease. The chain employs TRBV6-5 and TRBJ2-5; 8 bases align to TRBD2. The J call may be wrong; the DNA end is better matched by TRBJ2-7. Here the sequenced sample was CD8+ T cells from blood, taken before autologous CMV-specific T cell therapy. The CDR3 DNA reads TGTGCCAGCAGTTTAGCGGGAATCTCCTACGAGCAGTACTTC. Its protein product is CASSLAGISYEQYF.